The 18 T cell receptor beta chains in this list originate from one sample, sequenced in a study of response to subunit inactivated influenza vaccine. Each CDR3 protein is one row after TCRdb ran MiXCR on the RT-PCR reads. Of a few hundred thousand distinct CDR3 sequences in the sample, over 20% were seen once. The sequencing here drew on PBMCs from blood, taken around 22 months after vaccination. All receptors derive from a man aged 50-75 years who received an inactivated influenza vaccine.

The gene calls are TRBV6-1 and TRBJ1-2, with 7 bases fitting TRBD1. CDR1 MNHNS and CDR2 SASEGT come from the germline V gene. The length of the CDR3 is 13 residues. Losses at the gene ends were 7 bases for V and 5 bases for J; bases not matched to a gene: 7. The CDR3 protein is CASKGGGLYGYTF. The CDR3 DNA reads TGTGCCAGCAAGGGAGGGGGCCTTTATGGCTACACCTTC.

This chain joins TRBV9 and TRBJ1-2; D unresolved. The germline V and J ends were trimmed by 0 bases and 7 bases, with 13 bases remaining between them. The CDR3 sequence is 14 residues long. Germline CDR1 reads SGDLS; CDR2 reads YYNGEE. The CDR3 loop is CASSVDAATLGYTF. The DNA of the CDR3 is TGTGCCAGCAGCGTAGACGCCGCTACCCTTGGCTACACCTTC.

Only a few counts were recorded for this clonotype. The CDR3, as DNA: TGTGCCATCAGTGCGGAACGGGGTAATCAGCCCCAGCATTTT. It yields the protein CAISAERGNQPQHF. The chain couples TRBV10-3 to TRBJ1-5; D uncertain. Germline V gene data show CDR1 as ENHRY and CDR2 as SYGVKD. This CDR3 has 14 residues. V lost 4 bases to trimming and J lost 4 bases, with 11 bases between them.

This clonotype was counted ten times or more. The chain couples TRBV10-2 to TRBJ2-3, with 7 bases identical to TRBD2. After removal of 6 bases from V and 2 bases from J, the junction contained 8 bases not matched to a gene. The CDR3 consists of 15 residues. The germline V gene encodes CDR1 WSHSY and CDR2 SAAADI. As DNA, the CDR3 is TGCGCCAGCAGGGCTACTAGCGTCTACACAGATACGCAGTATTTT. This sequence encodes CASRATSVYTDTQYF.

Only a few counts were recorded for this clonotype. This rearrangement joins TRBV28 to TRBJ1-5, with D perhaps TRBD1 (6 bases). The CDR3 loop spans 15 amino acids. The germline V gene encodes CDR1 MDHEN and CDR2 SYDVKM. V was cut by 7 bases and J by 3 bases, with 16 bases left in between. DNA for the CDR3: TGTGCCAGCACCTATGGTGGACAGCACAATCAGCCCCAGCATTTT. It specifies CASTYGGQHNQPQHF.

The chain employs TRBV7-7 and TRBJ2-5; the D is unclear. The CDR3 has 13 residues. Looked up from germline, CDR1 is SSHAT and CDR2 is FNYEAQ (reference sequence). V lost 8 bases to trimming and J lost 0 bases, with 10 bases between them. This chain's CDR3 is CASANSYQETQYF. The CDR3 DNA sequence: TGTGCCAGCGCGAACAGCTACCAAGAGACCCAGTACTTC.

This clonotype has a count of ten or more. This chain links TRBV5-1 with TRBJ1-2, with 8 bases aligning to TRBD1. This CDR3 region has 14 residues. CDR1 is SGHRS, CDR2 YFSETQ, per germline. The junction had 3 bases not matched to a gene; V was cut back by 3 bases and J by 2 bases. The CDR3 DNA sequence: TGCGCCAGCAGCTGGGCAGGGGGCAACTATGGCTACACCTTC. Amino acid sequence: CASSWAGGNYGYTF.

V gene TRBV18 combines with J gene TRBJ1-1, with D uncertain. This CDR3 is 14 amino acids long. The V gene lost 1 base and the J gene lost 3 bases, with 9 bases spanning the gap. Germline-derived CDR1 and CDR2 are KGHSH and LQKENI. CDR3 sequence: CASSPQRRHTEAFF. CDR3 DNA sequence: TGTGCCAGCTCACCACAGAGGAGACACACTGAAGCTTTCTTT.

The genes are TRBV4-2 and TRBJ1-1; D unresolved. Trimming took 3 bases from V and 1 from J, leaving 12 bases between them. CDR1 is LGHNA, CDR2 YNFKEQ, per germline. The CDR3 is made up of 15 amino acids. The CDR3 DNA reads as TGTGCCAGCAGCCAGGAACAGTTCCCGAACACTGAAGCTTTCTTT. Protein sequence: CASSQEQFPNTEAFF.

In this sample, this clonotype turned up a few times. The CDR3 protein is CASSWRQGMNTEAFF. CDR3 bases: TGCGCCAGCAGCTGGCGACAGGGGATGAACACTGAAGCTTTCTTT. The chain employs TRBV5-1 and TRBJ1-1; TRBD1 aligns across 8 bases. Unmatched junction bases numbered 4, after V lost 3 bases and J lost 0 bases. This CDR3 spans 15 amino acids. Germline V gene data show CDR1 as SGHRS and CDR2 as YFSETQ.

V and J are TRBV21-1 and TRBJ2-2; TRBD1, the table's D call, lacks a check against the DNA. TRBV21-1 has pseudogene status. The CDR3 spans 16 residues. The CDR3 region is CASSKAEDTNTGELFF. In nucleotides, the CDR3 is TGTGCCAGCAGCAAAGCGGAGGACACGAACACCGGGGAGCTGTTTTTT.

This clonotype showed up just a few times. The CDR3 DNA sequence: TGTGCCACCAGCAGAGATAGGGGACAGCGCGAGCAGTACTTC. Protein: CATSRDRGQREQYF. The rearrangement links TRBV15 to TRBJ2-7; TRBD1 matches 7 bases. Looked up from germline, CDR1 is LNHNV and CDR2 is YYDKDF (reference sequence). Trimming took 0 bases from V and 6 from J; bases not matched to a gene: 5. There are 14 residues in the CDR3.

This clonotype came up many times. This chain connects TRBV20-1 to TRBJ1-2; perhaps TRBD1 as D (5 bases). Germline assignment: CDR1 DFQATT and CDR2 SNEGSKA (reference sequence). V lost 3 bases, J lost 2 bases, and 10 bases lay in between. The CDR3 is made up of 13 amino acids. The CDR3 loop reads CSARGQVNYGYTF. DNA for the CDR3: TGCAGTGCTAGGGGGCAAGTCAACTATGGCTACACCTTC.

About this clonotype: One junction end does not reproduce the germline sequence, and a read error may be involved. V and J are TRBV7-9 and TRBJ2-5; weak D call: TRBD1 (5 bases). This CDR3 contains 13 residues. Germline CDR1 is SEHNR and CDR2 is FQNEAQ (reference sequence). The CDR3 nucleotides read TGTGCCAGCGGCTTAGGGGCAGAGGAGACCCAGTACTTC. This sequence encodes CASGLGAEETQYF.

The chain has TRBV2 and TRBJ1-1; 10 bases align to TRBD1. V lost 8 bases and J lost 4; bases outside the gene matches: 4. The CDR3 runs 13 residues. CDR1 SNHLY and CDR2 FYNNEI come from the germline V gene. The CDR3 is CASGGQGFTEAFF. The CDR3 nucleotides read TGTGCCAGCGGGGGACAGGGGTTCACTGAAGCTTTCTTT.

The J gene is TRBJ2-1, the V gene TRBV29-1; D not certain. This CDR3 is 13 amino acids long. Trimming removed 4 bases from V and 10 bases from J, with 17 bases in between. Germline V gives CDR1 SQVTM, CDR2 ANQGSEA. The CDR3 is CSVGINLAGEQFF. The CDR3 DNA is TGCAGCGTTGGGATAAATCTGGCTGGGGAGCAGTTCTTC.

This chain joins TRBV11-2 and TRBJ1-3, with D unresolved. Trimming stripped 0 bases from V and 0 bases from J, with 6 bases between. CDR1 and CDR2 from the germline V gene are SGHAT and FQNNGV. This CDR3 is built from 15 residues. The CDR3 nucleotides read TGTGCCAGCAGCTTAGAAGAATACTCTGGAAACACCATATATTTT. This codes for CASSLEEYSGNTIYF.

The CDR3 nucleotides read TGTGCCAGCAGCTCGAGGACAGGGCGAGACACTGAAGCTTTCTTT. Translated: CASSSRTGRDTEAFF. The chain couples TRBV5-8 to TRBJ1-1, with 8 bases matching TRBD1. This CDR3 contains 15 residues. V shed 3 bases and J 3 bases; nucleotides not matched to a gene: 7. Germline CDR1 is SGHTS and CDR2 is YDEGEE.